This TCR beta chain was profiled in a study of blood T cell repertoires in COVID-19. Only in-frame clones appear in the TCRdb table, and some are missing; sequencing was by immunoSEQ multiplex PCR. Found here are 200,000 to 250,000 clones, about nine tenths of them singletons; the top ten hold 5% to 6.5%. Germline V gives CDR1 SGHTS, CDR2 YDEGEE. The CDR3 totals 17 residues. Trimming removed 3 bases at V and 2 bases at J, with 18 bases between. This clone appeared once. V gene TRBV5-8 combines with J gene TRBJ1-3; tentatively, D is TRBD1 (6 bases). The sample was peripheral blood. The receptor comes from a woman aged 30 to 39 with COVID-19, enrolled during active disease. CDR3 in DNA: TGTGCCAGCAGCTCCCTCCTTGTGGCAGGGGCTGGAAACACCATATATTTT. Protein: CASSSLLVAGAGNTIYF.